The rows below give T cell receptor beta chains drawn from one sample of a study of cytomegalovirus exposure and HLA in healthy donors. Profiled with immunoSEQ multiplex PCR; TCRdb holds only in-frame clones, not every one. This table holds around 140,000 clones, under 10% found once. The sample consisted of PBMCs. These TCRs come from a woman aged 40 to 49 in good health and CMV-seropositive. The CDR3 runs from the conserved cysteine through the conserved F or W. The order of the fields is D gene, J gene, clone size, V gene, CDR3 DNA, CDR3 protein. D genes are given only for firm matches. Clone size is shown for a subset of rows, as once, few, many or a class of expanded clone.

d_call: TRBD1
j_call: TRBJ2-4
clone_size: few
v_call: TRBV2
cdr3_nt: TGTGCCAGCAGTCCGGACAGGAACCTAAAAAACATTCAGTACTTC
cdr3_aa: CASSPDRNLKNIQYF

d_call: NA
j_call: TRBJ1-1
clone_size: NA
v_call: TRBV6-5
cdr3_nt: TGTGCCAGCTATACTACGCGGGGGGCTCTTGGTGAGGCTTTCTTT
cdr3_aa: CASYTTRGALGEAFF

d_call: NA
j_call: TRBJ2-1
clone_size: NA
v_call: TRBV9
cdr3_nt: TGTGCCAGCAGCGCACAGGGGACTCTCTCCTACAATGAGCAGTTCTTC
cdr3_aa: CASSAQGTLSYNEQFF

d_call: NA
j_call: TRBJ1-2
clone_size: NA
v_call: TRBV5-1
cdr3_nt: TGCGCCAGCAGCGTGGGGCCTGAAAGTGGCTACACCTTC
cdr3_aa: CASSVGPESGYTF

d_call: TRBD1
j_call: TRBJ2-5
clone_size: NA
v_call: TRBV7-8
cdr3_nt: TGTGCCAGCAGTTTCACGGGACAGGGAGGAGAGACCCAGTACTTC
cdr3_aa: CASSFTGQGGETQYF

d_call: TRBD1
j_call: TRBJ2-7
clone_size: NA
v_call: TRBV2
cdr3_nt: TGTGCCAGCAGCAAACTCCGGGACAGGGGGCTCGTCGAGCAGTACTTC
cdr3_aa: CASSKLRDRGLVEQYF

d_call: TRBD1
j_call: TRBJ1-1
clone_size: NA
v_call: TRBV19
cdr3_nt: TGTGCCAGTAGTTTTCCGGGACAGGGGGCTTTTGAAGCTTTCTTT
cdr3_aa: CASSFPGQGAFEAFF

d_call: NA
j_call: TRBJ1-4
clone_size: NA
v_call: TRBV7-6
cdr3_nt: TGTGCCAGCAGCCCCAGCGGGTCGATACTCGAAAAACTGTTTTTT
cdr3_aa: CASSPSGSILEKLFF

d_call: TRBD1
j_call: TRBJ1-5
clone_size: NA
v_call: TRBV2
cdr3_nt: TGTGCCAGCAGTGAGAGACAGGGGCCCCTCCAGCCCCAGCATTTT
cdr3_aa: CASSERQGPLQPQHF

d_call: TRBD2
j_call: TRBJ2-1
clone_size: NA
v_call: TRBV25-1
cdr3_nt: TGTGCCAGCAGTGAAGGGGGGCCAGCGGGGGGCCAAAATGAGCAGTTCTTC
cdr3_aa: CASSEGGPAGGQNEQFF

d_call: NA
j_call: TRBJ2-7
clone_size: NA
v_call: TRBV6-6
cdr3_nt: TGTGCCAGCAGGGCACAGGGAGAGGCCGAGCAGTACTTC
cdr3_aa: CASRAQGEAEQYF

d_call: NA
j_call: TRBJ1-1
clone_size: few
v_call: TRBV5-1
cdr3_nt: TGCGCCAGCAGCACGGAGGGGGGGTGGACTGAAGCTTTCTTT
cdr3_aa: CASSTEGGWTEAFF

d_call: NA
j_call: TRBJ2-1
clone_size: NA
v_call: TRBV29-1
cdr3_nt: TGCAGCGCAAGCCCCGGGGGTGAGCAGTTCTTC
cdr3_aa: CSASPGGEQFF

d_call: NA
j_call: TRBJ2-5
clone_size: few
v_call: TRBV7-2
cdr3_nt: TGTGCCAGCAGCTTGGTGCGGGCGCAAGAGACCCAGTACTTC
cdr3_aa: CASSLVRAQETQYF

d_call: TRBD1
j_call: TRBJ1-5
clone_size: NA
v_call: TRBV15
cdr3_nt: TGTGCCACCAGCAGATACTCGACAGGGGCCAATCAGCCCCAGCATTTT
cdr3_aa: CATSRYSTGANQPQHF

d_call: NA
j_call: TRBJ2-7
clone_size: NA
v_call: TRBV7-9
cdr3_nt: TGTGCCAGCAGGGTCTCCTACGAGCAGTACTTC
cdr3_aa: CASRVSYEQYF

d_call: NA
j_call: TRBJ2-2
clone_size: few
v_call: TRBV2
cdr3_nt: TGTGCCAGCAGGGAGCCCTTCGCGAACACCGGGGAGCTGTTTTTT
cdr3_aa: CASREPFANTGELFF

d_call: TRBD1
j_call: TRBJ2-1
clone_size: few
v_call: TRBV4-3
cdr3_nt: TGCGCCAGCAGCCAAGATCTTTCCAGGGGGTGGTCGAATGAGCAGTTCTTC
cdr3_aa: CASSQDLSRGWSNEQFF

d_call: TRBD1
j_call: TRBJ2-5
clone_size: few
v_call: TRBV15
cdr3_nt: TGTGCCACCAGCAGAGATCGCCTCAGGGACAGGGACCAAGAGACCCAGTACTTC
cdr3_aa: CATSRDRLRDRDQETQYF

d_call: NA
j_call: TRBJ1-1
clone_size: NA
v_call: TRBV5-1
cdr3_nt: TGCGCCAGCAGCTTGGTGACCGGGTCGAAGACTGAAGCTTTCTTT
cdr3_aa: CASSLVTGSKTEAFF

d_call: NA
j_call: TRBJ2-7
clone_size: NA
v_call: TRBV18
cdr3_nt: TGTGCCAGCTCACCAGTCACAGGGTCCCAAAACGAGCAGTACTTC
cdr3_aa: CASSPVTGSQNEQYF

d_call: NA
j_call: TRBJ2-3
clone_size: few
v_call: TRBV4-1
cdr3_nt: TGCGCCAGCAGCCAAGAAGGGCGGGGCACAGATACGCAGTATTTT
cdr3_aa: CASSQEGRGTDTQYF

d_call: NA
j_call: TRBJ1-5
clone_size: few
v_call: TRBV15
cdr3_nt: TGTGCCACCAGCAGATCCTGGGGGCCATCATCTCCCAGCTCCCAGCATTTT
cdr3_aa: CATSRSWGPSSPSSQHF

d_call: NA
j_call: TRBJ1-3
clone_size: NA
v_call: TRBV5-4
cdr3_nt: TGTGCCAGCAGCTTGGACGGTGCCGGCTCTGGAAACACCATATATTTT
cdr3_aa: CASSLDGAGSGNTIYF

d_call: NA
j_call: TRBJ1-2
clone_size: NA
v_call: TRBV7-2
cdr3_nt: TGTGCCAGCAGCTTAGCGCAAGGGGCGTACTATGGCTACACCTTC
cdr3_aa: CASSLAQGAYYGYTF

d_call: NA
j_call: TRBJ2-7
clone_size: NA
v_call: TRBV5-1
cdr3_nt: TGCGCCAGCAGCTTCAGGGAAACCTACGAGCAGTACTTC
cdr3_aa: CASSFRETYEQYF

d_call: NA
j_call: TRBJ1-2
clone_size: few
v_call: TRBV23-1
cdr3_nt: TGCGCCAGAAGGGGGGGAAGGACCTTC
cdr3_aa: CARRGGRTF

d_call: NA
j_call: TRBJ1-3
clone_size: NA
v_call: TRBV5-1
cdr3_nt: TGCGCCAGCAGCTTGGCCGCAGGGGTTGGAAACACCATATATTTT
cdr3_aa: CASSLAAGVGNTIYF

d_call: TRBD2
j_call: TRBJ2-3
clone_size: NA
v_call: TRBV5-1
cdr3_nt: TGCGCCAGCAGCTTGGTACTAGCGGCTAGCACAGATACGCAGTATTTT
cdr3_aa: CASSLVLAASTDTQYF

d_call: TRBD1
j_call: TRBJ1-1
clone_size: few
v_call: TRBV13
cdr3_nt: TGTGCCAGCAGCTTAGGCTTGGACAGGGGGCTTGAAGCTTTCTTT
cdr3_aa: CASSLGLDRGLEAFF

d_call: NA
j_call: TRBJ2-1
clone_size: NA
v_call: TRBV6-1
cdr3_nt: TGTGCCAGCAGTCTTAAGGTCCGCGGGAATGAGCAGTTCTTC
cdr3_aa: CASSLKVRGNEQFF

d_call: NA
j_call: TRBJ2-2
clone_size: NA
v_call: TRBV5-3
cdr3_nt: TGTGCCAGAAGCCCAAGACAGACCGGGGAGCTGTTTTTT
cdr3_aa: CARSPRQTGELFF

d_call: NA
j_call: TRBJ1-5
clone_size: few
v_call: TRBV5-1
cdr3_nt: TGCGCCAGCAGCTTGGCCCCGGGTTTCTATCAGCCCCAGCATTTT
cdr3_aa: CASSLAPGFYQPQHF

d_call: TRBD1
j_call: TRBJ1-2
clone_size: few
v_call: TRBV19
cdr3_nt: TGTGCCAGTAGTATAGATCGGGGACAGGCTATGCTTGGGGACTATGGCTACACCTTC
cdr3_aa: CASSIDRGQAMLGDYGYTF

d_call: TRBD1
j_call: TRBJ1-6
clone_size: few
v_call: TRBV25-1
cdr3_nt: TGTGCCAGCAGTGCGTCCCGGGACAGGAGCTATAATTCACCCCTCCACTTT
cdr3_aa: CASSASRDRSYNSPLHF

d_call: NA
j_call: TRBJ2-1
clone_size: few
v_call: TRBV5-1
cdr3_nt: TGCGCCAGCAGCCCTCACAGGGAGTTCTCCTACAATGAGCAGTTCTTC
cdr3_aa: CASSPHREFSYNEQFF

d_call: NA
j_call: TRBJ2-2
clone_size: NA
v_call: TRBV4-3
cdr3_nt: TGCGCCAGCAGCCAAGACAGGGGGAACACCGGGGAGCTGTTTTTT
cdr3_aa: CASSQDRGNTGELFF

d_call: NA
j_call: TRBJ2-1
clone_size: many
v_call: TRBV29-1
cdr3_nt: TGCAGCGTTGAAGACAGACAGGCGTCCTACAATGAGCAGTTCTTC
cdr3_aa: CSVEDRQASYNEQFF

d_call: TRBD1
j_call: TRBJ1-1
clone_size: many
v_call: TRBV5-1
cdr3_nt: TGCGCCAGCAGCTACTACAGGGGGGACACTGAAGCTTTCTTT
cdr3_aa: CASSYYRGDTEAFF

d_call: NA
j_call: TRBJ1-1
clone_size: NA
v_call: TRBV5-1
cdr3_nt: TGCGCCAGCAGCTTGTCAGAGAACACTGAAGCTTTCTTT
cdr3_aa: CASSLSENTEAFF

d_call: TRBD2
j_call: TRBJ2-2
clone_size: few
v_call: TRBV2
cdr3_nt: TGTGCCAGTGGACTAGCTGACACCGGGGAGCTGTTTTTT
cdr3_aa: CASGLADTGELFF

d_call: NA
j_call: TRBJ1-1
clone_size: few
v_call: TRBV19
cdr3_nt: TGTGCCAGTAGTATCTCAGGGGTCCCTGGGGGAGCTTTCTTT
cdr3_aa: CASSISGVPGGAFF

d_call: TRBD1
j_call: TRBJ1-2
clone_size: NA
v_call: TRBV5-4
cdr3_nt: TGTGCCAGCAGCTTGGCCGCAGGACAGGGGGAAGCTAACTATGGCTACACCTTC
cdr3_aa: CASSLAAGQGEANYGYTF

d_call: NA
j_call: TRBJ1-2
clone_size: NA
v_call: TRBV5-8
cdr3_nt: TGTGCCAGCAGATTTAGTGCTAACTATGGCTACACCTTC
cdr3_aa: CASRFSANYGYTF

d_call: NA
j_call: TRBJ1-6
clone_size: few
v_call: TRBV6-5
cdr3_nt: TGTGCCAGCAGTTACTCTTTTAGGGGCCCTTCACCCCTCCACTTT
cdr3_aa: CASSYSFRGPSPLHF

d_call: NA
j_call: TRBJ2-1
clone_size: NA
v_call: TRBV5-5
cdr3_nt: TGTGCCAGCAGCTTCGCCGTGGGGAGGGACAGGTCGGAGTTCTTC
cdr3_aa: CASSFAVGRDRSEFF

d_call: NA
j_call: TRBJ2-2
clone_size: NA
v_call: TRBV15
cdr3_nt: TGTGCCACCAGCAGAGTGGAGGGGCTAAGTCGTCCCGGGGAGCTGTTTTTT
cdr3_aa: CATSRVEGLSRPGELFF

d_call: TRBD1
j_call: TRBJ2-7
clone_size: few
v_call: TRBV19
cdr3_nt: TGTGCCAGTAGAGTCACAGGGGAAGGAGAGCAGTACTTC
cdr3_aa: CASRVTGEGEQYF

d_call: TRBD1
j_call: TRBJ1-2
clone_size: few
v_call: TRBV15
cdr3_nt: TGTGCCACCAGCAAAGGGACAGGGGATGGCTACACCTTC
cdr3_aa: CATSKGTGDGYTF

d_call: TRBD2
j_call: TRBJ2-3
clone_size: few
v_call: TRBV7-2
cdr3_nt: TGTGCCAGCAGCTTCGGGAGGGGGTCCACAGATACGCAGTATTTT
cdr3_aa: CASSFGRGSTDTQYF

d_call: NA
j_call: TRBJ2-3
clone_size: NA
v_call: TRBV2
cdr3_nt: TGTGCCAGCAGCGGGCCGGGATTCCGCACAGATACGCAGTATTTT
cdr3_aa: CASSGPGFRTDTQYF

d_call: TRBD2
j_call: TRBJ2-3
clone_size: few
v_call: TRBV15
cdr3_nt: TGTGCCACCAGCAGAAGCGGGGGCACAGATACGCAGTATTTT
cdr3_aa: CATSRSGGTDTQYF

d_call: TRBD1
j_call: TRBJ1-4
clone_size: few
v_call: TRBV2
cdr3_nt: TGTGCCAGCAGCGCGGACAGGGTGAATGAAAAACTGTTTTTT
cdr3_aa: CASSADRVNEKLFF

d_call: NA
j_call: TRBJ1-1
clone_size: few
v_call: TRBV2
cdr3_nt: TGTGCCAGCACGGTTCAGGGAATGGTGAACACTGAAGCTTTCTTT
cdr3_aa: CASTVQGMVNTEAFF

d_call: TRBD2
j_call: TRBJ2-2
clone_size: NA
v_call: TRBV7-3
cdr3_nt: TGTGCCAGCAGCTTCGGGACTATGGGCGGGGAGCTGTTTTTT
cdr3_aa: CASSFGTMGGELFF

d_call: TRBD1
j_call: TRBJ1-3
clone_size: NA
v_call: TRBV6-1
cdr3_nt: TGTGCCAGCAGTGGTACAGGGGGTACTGGAAACACCATATATTTT
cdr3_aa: CASSGTGGTGNTIYF

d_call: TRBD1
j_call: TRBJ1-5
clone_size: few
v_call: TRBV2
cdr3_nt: TGTGCCAGCAGTGGACAGGGCGAGAGGCCCCAGCATTTT
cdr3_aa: CASSGQGERPQHF